What follows describes a single TCR beta chain. What this receptor recognizes is not known. Per-nucleotide qualities are absent, and no much larger clonotype sits a single base away. Spanning cysteine to phenylalanine, the CDR3 consists of 15 amino acids. Only the CDR3 region is kept as DNA, spanning 45 bases read in frame from base 1. Trimming removed 2 bases from V and 4 bases from J; the gene matches leave 7 bases unexplained. CDR1 and CDR2 are read off the germline V gene as MNHEY and SVGAGI. This entry comes from a study of blood T cell repertoires in COVID-19 (TCRdb year 2020). With regard to the full study: Collaborator samples came from the United States, Italy and Spain and covered acute and convalescent phases of COVID-19. The prospective study material was composed of cDNA or gDNA derived from T cells, B-cell-depleted T cells, or PBMCs. The dataset comprised deeply sampled blood TCRbeta repertoires from subjects exposed to, actively infected with, or recovered from COVID-19. The repertoires were released in a freely available public database intended as a resource for research on the immune response to SARS-CoV-2. The samples were drawn from the first 160 participants of the ongoing ImmuneRACE study and from 950 to 1,500 subjects provided by 6 global collaborators. The sample metadata nearly always contained a de-identified subject ID, COVID-19 status, age in years and sex. Where available, HLA class I and class II types were obtained from metadata supplied by the sample provider rather than from assay-based typing. The paper as a whole reports these results and caveats: The amount of clinical and demographic metadata varied by source and participant and was provided uncurated.

The immunoSEQ Assay, a bias-controlled multiplex PCR, was used to amplify TCRbeta CDR3 regions from genomic DNA. The original methods were these. Within the assay, amplification of reference gene primers was used to estimate how many nucleated cells each sample contained. Sequence reads were collapsed and filtered to measure the absolute abundance of every unique TCRbeta CDR3 rearrangement. For each sample, productive Simpson clonality was calculated as the square root of Simpson's diversity index across productive rearrangements. TCRdb stores this immuneACCESS table with in-frame sequences only. Part of the clones is absent; in the studies checked, under half of the shortfall reflects unresolved V genes, and no reason is known for the rest. V and J calls plus clone size are reproduced from that table; the DNA served to infer D and trimming. The table for this sample lists 250,000 to 300,000 clones; roughly 90% of them were counted only once. Of the sample, roughly 1.1% is held by the ten largest clones.

Enrolling through a virtual design, the prospective study's participants ranged in age from roughly 18 to 89 years and lived across around 25 United States geographic areas. In the prospective study, cohorts were assigned on the basis of participant-reported clinical history obtained from a screening survey and a study questionnaire. Recovered participants in ImmuneRACE Cohort 3 were defined as having two consecutive negative NP/OP PCR tests, clearance from a healthcare professional, or resolution of symptoms. Each participant in the prospective study had whole blood, serum and a nasopharyngeal or oropharyngeal swab collected by mobile phlebotomists. Over a roughly two-month period, participants in the prospective study had the option of providing additional blood draws and questionnaires. Prospective study blood samples were shipped either frozen or at room temperature before DNA extraction.

Sequencing used PBMCs or T cells enriched from blood (not recorded which). The V gene is TRBV6-5 and the J gene is TRBJ2-7; 8 middle bases align to TRBD2. The receptor comes from a woman aged 25-40 years who had recovered from COVID-19. The bases are TGTGCCAGCAGTTACATCACGGGAGGGCCGTACGAGCAGTACTTC. This gives the protein CASSYITGGPYEQYF.